This section outlines one T cell receptor beta chain sequence together with its context. Its target is not known. Unmatched junction bases numbered 4, after V lost 5 bases and J lost 4 bases. Germline V gives CDR1 SEHNR, CDR2 FQNEAQ (reference sequence). The CDR3 sequence is 14 residues long. This entry is derived from a study of cytomegalovirus exposure and HLA in healthy donors. Study-wide findings and caveats: Presence/absence results assume similar sequencing depth per donor, which may not hold.

The primer mix had 60 Vbeta and 13 Jbeta primers. The repertoire was sequenced with immunoSEQ multiplex PCR; TCRdb's copy has only in-frame clones and lacks some. Found here are around 110,000 clones; the top ten clones hold around 3.4%. Sequencing used PBMCs. The rearrangement links TRBV7-9 to TRBJ1-4, with 7 bases identical to TRBD1. The receptor was isolated from a man aged 30 to 39 in good health and CMV-seronegative. The CDR3 spells CASSMGQRNEKLFF. DNA for the CDR3: TGTGCCAGCAGCATGGGACAGCGTAATGAAAAACTGTTTTTT.